A single sample gave rise to the 17 T cell receptor beta chains below, sequenced in a study of radiation and T cells in renal cell carcinoma. Treatment here: 15 Gy SBRT to primary tumor, nephrectomy 4 weeks later. Here immunoSEQ multiplex PCR was the method, and the copy in TCRdb shows in-frame clones only, minus some. The repertoire consists of fewer than 20,000 clones, with about 50% occurring once and the leading ten covering roughly 10%. This specimen was tumor tissue, taken from a patient whose treatment included radiotherapy and nephrectomy. The receptors were gathered from a man aged 50-60 years with renal cell carcinoma.

The J gene is TRBJ2-7, the V gene TRBV10-1, with 9 positions matching TRBD2. Per the germline V gene, CDR1 is WNHNN and CDR2 is SYGVQD (reference sequence). V lost 6 bases to trimming and J lost 3 bases; unmatched junction nucleotides: 6. This CDR3 comprises 14 residues. CDR3 nucleotides: TGCGCCAGCAGGTGGACTAGCGATTACTACGAGCAGTACTTC. Encoded protein: CASRWTSDYYEQYF.

The chain joins TRBV30 to TRBJ2-3; D call uncertain. V lost 5 bases and J 2 bases, leaving 11 bases between the germline ends. From germline, CDR1 is GTSNPN and CDR2 SVGIG (reference sequence). The CDR3 runs 13 residues. The CDR3 region is CAWARRSTDTQYF. CDR3 DNA: TGTGCCTGGGCTCGAAGGTCCACAGATACGCAGTATTTT.

The chain employs TRBV5-4 and TRBJ1-2; maybe TRBD1 (6 bases). Germline CDR1 SGHNT, CDR2 YYREEE (reference sequence). V shed 4 bases and J shed 8 bases, with 21 bases lying between them. The CDR3 runs 15 residues. This CDR3 is CASSGGTPTREGYTF. DNA for the CDR3: TGTGCCAGCAGCGGGGGGACACCAACTAGGGAGGGCTACACCTTC. The full variable domain, with the rest looked up from reference TRBV5-4 and TRBJ1-2, is ETGVTQSPTHLIKTRGQQVTLRCSSQSGHNTVSWYQQALGQGPQFIFQYYREEENGRGNFPPRFSGLQFPNYSSELNVNALELDDSALYLCASSGGTPTREGYTFGSGTRLTVV.

The chain couples TRBV28 to TRBJ2-1; TRBD1 agrees at 12 bases. Germline V gene sequence: CDR1 MDHEN, CDR2 SYDVKM. The CDR3 has 16 residues. V shed 5 bases, J shed 8 bases, and the junction held 10 bases outside the gene matches. Written as DNA, the CDR3 is TGTGCCAGCAGTCAGCCGGGACAGGGGGCTGGCGATGAGCAGTTCTTC. It codes for CASSQPGQGAGDEQFF.

This chain uses TRBV7-2 with TRBJ1-2; D is ambiguous. The CDR3 spans 14 residues. V was trimmed by 0 bases and J by 8 bases, leaving 13 bases between them. Germline V lookup: CDR1 SGHTA, CDR2 FQGNSA. The CDR3 reads CASSLARFAGGYTF. CDR3 nucleotide sequence: TGTGCCAGCAGCTTAGCGCGGTTTGCTGGAGGCTACACCTTC.

This rearrangement joins TRBV5-5 to TRBJ1-1, with a possible D match to TRBD1 (5 bases). This CDR3 comprises 13 residues. Per germline, CDR1 SGHKS and CDR2 YYEKEE (reference sequence). The V and J ends lost 2 bases and 5 bases respectively, with 10 bases between them. CDR3 amino acids: CASSFQTETEAFF. CDR3 coding DNA: TGTGCCAGCAGCTTCCAGACAGAAACTGAAGCTTTCTTT.

The chain links TRBV5-1 to TRBJ2-7; 7 bases map to TRBD2. The CDR3 covers 16 residues. In germline, CDR1 is SGHRS, CDR2 YFSETQ. The V segment lost 2 bases and the J segment 0 bases; nucleotides outside the gene matches: 8. CDR3 protein: CASSLKWEGGSYEQYF. DNA of the CDR3: TGCGCCAGCAGCTTAAAATGGGAGGGAGGCTCCTACGAGCAGTACTTC.

J is TRBJ1-2 and V is TRBV6-6; the D gene is possibly TRBD1 (5 bases). The germline gives CDR1 MNHNY, CDR2 SVGAGI (reference sequence). Trimming left V 5 bases short and J 4 bases short, with 14 bases between. This CDR3 has 14 residues. The CDR3 spells CASSRDGGGYGYTF. CDR3 DNA sequence: TGTGCCAGCAGTCGTGATGGTGGGGGCTATGGCTACACCTTC.

This rearrangement joins TRBV11-2 to TRBJ2-7; maybe TRBD2 (7 bases). The CDR3 has 17 amino acids. Germline CDR1 reads SGHAT; CDR2 reads FQNNGV. V lost 5 bases and J 1 base, leaving 21 bases between the germline ends. The CDR3 region is CASSPLVGGGSSYEQYF. The CDR3 region has the DNA TGTGCCAGCAGCCCCCTAGTGGGGGGCGGGAGTTCCTACGAGCAGTACTTC.

The gene calls are TRBV5-1 and TRBJ2-3; D remains ambiguous. The germline gives CDR1 SGHRS, CDR2 YFSETQ. The V and J ends lost 4 bases and 4 bases respectively, with 7 bases between them. CDR3 length equals 12 residues. The CDR3 reads CASSPQSDTQYF. CDR3 nucleotides: TGCGCCAGCAGCCCCCAGTCAGATACGCAGTATTTT.

This rearrangement joins TRBV7-2 to TRBJ2-5, with unresolved D. Trimming removed 1 base at V and 7 bases at J, with 10 bases between. Germline V gene data show CDR1 as SGHTA and CDR2 as FQGNSA. This CDR3 region has 13 residues. CDR3 protein: CASSLEHSGTQYF. The CDR3 coding sequence is TGTGCCAGCAGCTTAGAGCACTCTGGGACCCAGTACTTC.

The chain uses TRBV5-1 and TRBJ1-2, with D perhaps TRBD1 (5 bases). This CDR3 contains 14 residues. CDR1 and CDR2 from the germline V gene are SGHRS and YFSETQ. Trimming took 0 bases from V and 4 from J, leaving 10 bases between them. The CDR3 sequence is CASSLGRGGYGYTF. The CDR3 nucleotides are TGCGCCAGCAGCTTGGGCCGGGGCGGCTATGGCTACACCTTC.

This chain joins TRBV2 and TRBJ1-3; D not certain. V gave up 7 bases and J gave up 4 bases, with 11 bases separating them. Germline values: CDR1 SNHLY, CDR2 FYNNEI. The CDR3 consists of 13 residues. CDR3 amino acids: CASIGVRGNTIYF. The CDR3 DNA follows: TGTGCCAGCATCGGGGTGCGGGGAAACACCATATATTTT.

Within the sample, this clone is medium-sized. This chain connects TRBV7-9 to TRBJ1-5; perhaps TRBD1 as D (5 bases). V lost 3 bases to trimming and J lost 2 bases, with 11 bases between them. This CDR3 is built from 15 residues. Germline V gene sequence: CDR1 SEHNR, CDR2 FQNEAQ (reference sequence). The CDR3: CASSLLGGGNQPQHF. The CDR3 DNA reads TGTGCCAGCAGCTTGTTGGGGGGAGGCAATCAGCCCCAGCATTTT.

The rearrangement joins TRBV7-2 to TRBJ2-7, with D hard to call. CDR1 is SGHTA and CDR2 is FQGNSA in the germline V gene. CDR3 length equals 12 residues. The germline V and J ends were trimmed by 4 bases and 5 bases, with 9 bases remaining between them. The CDR3 spells CASSWGLNEQYF. DNA for the CDR3: TGTGCCAGCAGCTGGGGTTTAAACGAGCAGTACTTC. The entire variable domain, with the rest obtained from reference TRBV7-2 and TRBJ2-7, is as follows: GAGVSQSPSNKVTEKGKDVELRCDPISGHTALYWYRQSLGQGLEFLIYFQGNSAPDKSGLPSDRFSAERTGGSVSTLTIQRTQQEDSAVYLCASSWGLNEQYFGPGTRLTVT.

The chain combines TRBV25-1 with TRBJ2-3, with D unresolved. The CDR3 is 13 residues long. Germline V lookup: CDR1 MGHDK, CDR2 SYGVNS. Trimming left V 5 bases short and J 5 bases short, with 11 bases between. The CDR3 sequence is CASSKRAKDTQYF. In nucleotides, the CDR3 is TGTGCCAGCAGTAAAAGGGCAAAAGATACGCAGTATTTT.

The chain employs TRBV19 and TRBJ2-7; 9 nucleotides line up with TRBD2. In germline, CDR1 is LNHDA, CDR2 SQIVND (reference sequence). J lost 3 bases, V lost 4 bases, and 4 bases had no gene match. The CDR3 sequence is 14 residues long. The CDR3 sequence is CASSTGLASYEQYF. The DNA for the CDR3 is TGTGCCAGTAGTACGGGACTAGCAAGCTACGAGCAGTACTTC.